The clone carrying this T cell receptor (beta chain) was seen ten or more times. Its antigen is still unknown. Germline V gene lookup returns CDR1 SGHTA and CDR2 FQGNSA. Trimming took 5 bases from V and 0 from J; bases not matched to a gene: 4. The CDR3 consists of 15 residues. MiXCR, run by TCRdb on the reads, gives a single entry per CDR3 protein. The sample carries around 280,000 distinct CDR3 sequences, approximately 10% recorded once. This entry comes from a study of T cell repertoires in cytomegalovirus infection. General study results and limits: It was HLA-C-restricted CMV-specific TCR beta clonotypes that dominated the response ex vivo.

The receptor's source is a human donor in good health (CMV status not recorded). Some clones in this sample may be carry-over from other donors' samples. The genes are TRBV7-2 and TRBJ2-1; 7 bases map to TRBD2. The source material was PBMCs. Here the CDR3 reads CASSLSSGSYNEQFF. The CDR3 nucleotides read TGTGCCAGCAGCCTGTCTAGCGGCTCCTACAATGAGCAGTTCTTC.